The source of this TCR beta chain is a study of vaccination and CD4 T cells after COVID-19. Indicated treatment: approximately nine-day PBMC culture with coronavirus spike peptide pools or control peptides (ViraFEST assay). Study-wide points: Although the median of SARS-CoV-2-reactive clonotypes rose from roughly 21 to 40, the change was not significant.

With the Oncomine TCR Beta short-read assay, DNA from cultured CD4+ T cells was sequenced. In TCRdb, the PCR reads were re-called with MiXCR into one record per CDR3 protein. Here the sample spans about 14,000 distinct CDR3 sequences, under 75% being singletons. For this clonotype: The antigen is undetermined.

The CDR3 length is 12 residues. Trimming removed 4 bases at V and 6 bases at J, with 12 bases between. The germline CDR1 and CDR2 sequences are SQVTM and ANQGSEA. This receptor was identified in a human donor who had recovered from COVID-19. What was sequenced was CD4+ T cells from blood, cultured in vitro. V and J are TRBV29-1 and TRBJ1-2, with unresolved D. The CDR3 bases are TGCAGCGTTGGGTGGCGGCAGAATGGCTACACCTTC. Translation: CSVGWRQNGYTF.